One and the same sample provided the 24 T cell receptor beta chains below, sequenced in a study of beta chain features in type 1 diabetes. Regarding the study as a whole: Type 1 diabetes patients had TCRB CDR3s that were shorter (moderately but significantly so) in all four CD4+ subsets.

Investigators reverse transcribed all isolated RNA, so they sequenced expressed TCRB transcripts. Sequencing used immunoSEQ multiplex PCR; TCRdb keeps in-frame clones, though not all of them. The data show over 150,000 clones, 6.5% to 8.5% seen once. Their target antigens are unknown. Sequenced: central memory CD4+ T cells from blood. The receptor set was obtained from a young woman with type 1 diabetes.

This rearrangement joins TRBV11-2 to TRBJ2-2; the match to TRBD2 covers 16 bases. Trimming removed 3 bases from V and 7 bases from J; junction bases left unmatched: 2. CDR3 length: 16 amino acids. Germline CDR1 is SGHAT and CDR2 is FQNNGV. The CDR3 DNA follows: TGTGCCAGCAGCTTTGGGACTAGCGGGAGGGGCGGGGAGCTGTTTTTT. Residues: CASSFGTSGRGGELFF.

Concerning this clone: Within the sample, other DNA sequences also encode this same CDR3. This chain connects TRBV27 to TRBJ2-7, with 7 bases lining up with TRBD2. Unmatched junction bases numbered 9, after V lost 6 bases and J lost 4 bases. This CDR3 is built from 14 residues. The germline CDR1 and CDR2 sequences are MNHEY and SMNVEV (reference sequence). The CDR3 nucleotides read TGTGCCAGCAGCAGTCGGGGAGGGCCTTACGAGCAGTACTTC. Amino acid sequence: CASSSRGGPYEQYF.

Turning to this clone: One end of the junction fails to match germline, which may point to a read error. The V and J genes are TRBV7-8 and TRBJ2-7, with D tentatively TRBD1 (5 bases). Germline V gene sequence: CDR1 SGHVS, CDR2 FQNEAQ. The CDR3 sequence is 13 residues long. CDR3 coding DNA: TGTGCCAGCAGCTTTTTAGAACGACAGCAGTACTGGTTC. Amino acid sequence: CASSFLERQQYWF.

There are a few counts of this clone. This chain uses TRBV11-2 with TRBJ2-7; TRBD2 agrees at 9 bases. The CDR3 covers 17 residues. The J segment lost 4 bases and the V segment lost 0 bases, leaving 10 bases of the junction unmatched. Germline CDR1 and CDR2: SGHAT and FQNNGV. The CDR3 bases are TGTGCCAGCAGCTTAGAAAAAGCGGGAGGAAACTCGTACGAGCAGTACTTC. It is translated as CASSLEKAGGNSYEQYF.

This chain joins TRBV7-2 and TRBJ2-3; 8 positions match TRBD2. This CDR3 region has 16 residues. CDR1 and CDR2 (germline): SGHTA, FQGNSA. The V segment lost 2 bases and the J segment 4 bases; nucleotides outside the gene matches: 8. The CDR3 is CASSLTGLAGADTQYF. The CDR3 region has the DNA TGTGCCAGCAGCTTAACAGGGCTAGCGGGCGCAGATACGCAGTATTTT.

This chain joins TRBV6-6 and TRBJ2-3; 7 bases are shared with TRBD2. In germline, CDR1 is MNHNY, CDR2 SVGAGI (reference sequence). The length of the CDR3 is 16 residues. V shed 5 bases and J 6 bases; nucleotides not matched to a gene: 14. The CDR3 nucleotides read TGTGCCAGCAGTCCCCCAGGTGCGGGAGTAGGGGATACGCAGTATTTT. It is translated as CASSPPGAGVGDTQYF.

This chain joins TRBV30 and TRBJ1-3; D perhaps matches TRBD1 (6 bases). Germline values: CDR1 GTSNPN, CDR2 SVGIG (reference sequence). Trimming pared 3 bases from V and 0 bases from J, leaving 12 bases between. CDR3 length equals 15 residues. The CDR3 reads CAWRADRHSGNTIYF. DNA of the CDR3: TGTGCCTGGAGAGCCGACAGGCACTCTGGAAACACCATATATTTT.

The genes are TRBV19 and TRBJ2-5; 7 nucleotides line up with TRBD1. The ends lost 3 bases at V and 1 base at J; junction bases unmatched: 5. The CDR3 runs to 15 residues. The germline gives CDR1 LNHDA, CDR2 SQIVND (reference sequence). The CDR3 coding sequence is TGTGCCAGTAGTATGGGTTCAGGGGGCCAAGAGACCCAGTACTTC. Translated, it gives CASSMGSGGQETQYF. The entire variable domain, with the rest obtained from reference TRBV19 and TRBJ2-5, is as follows: DGGITQSPKYLFRKEGQNVTLSCEQNLNHDAMYWYRQDPGQGLRLIYYSQIVNDFQKGDIAEGYSVSREKKESFPLTVTSAQKNPTAFYLCASSMGSGGQETQYFGPGTRLLVL.

This clone was counted a few times. CDR3 loop: CASSPSGRTNEKLFF. CDR3 DNA sequence: TGTGCCAGCAGCCCCTCGGGGAGGACTAATGAAAAACTGTTTTTT. V is TRBV11-3 and J is TRBJ1-4, with unresolved D. The CDR3 contains 15 residues. V was trimmed by 5 bases and J by 2 bases, leaving 12 bases between them. Germline assignment: CDR1 SGHNT and CDR2 YENEEA.

The chain is built from TRBV28 and TRBJ2-7; no clear D gene. The CDR3 runs 13 residues. V lost 7 bases and J 4 bases, leaving 14 bases between the germline ends. CDR1 is MDHEN, CDR2 SYDVKM, per germline. This chain's CDR3 is CASNAETLYEQYF. CDR3 nucleotide sequence: TGTGCCAGCAACGCGGAAACACTTTACGAGCAGTACTTC.

This clone was counted between two and nine times. The same CDR3 can be traced to other DNA sequences in this sample. The chain uses TRBV18 and TRBJ2-7; TRBD1 agrees at 9 bases. The CDR3 runs 14 residues. Per germline, CDR1 KGHSH and CDR2 LQKENI. V dropped 6 bases and J dropped 4; count of bases not matched to a gene: 7. CDR3 DNA: TGTGCCAGCTCCCCGGGGACAGGGCCTTACGAGCAGTACTTC. Translating gives CASSPGTGPYEQYF.

This clone was seen a few times. V usage is TRBV15 and J usage is TRBJ1-1; D is perhaps TRBD1 (5 bases). The CDR3 length is 12 residues. Germline CDR1 LNHNV, CDR2 YYDKDF (reference sequence). Trimming pared 0 bases from V and 10 bases from J, leaving 9 bases between. CDR3 DNA sequence: TGTGCCACCAGCAGAGATGGGGGAGGAGCTTTCTTT. This encodes CATSRDGGGAFF.

This chain links TRBV18 with TRBJ2-5; D gene unclear. The germline CDR1 and CDR2 sequences are KGHSH and LQKENI. The V end lost 4 bases, the J end lost 5 bases, and 14 bases lay between the germline ends. The CDR3 has 14 residues. The CDR3 nucleotides are TGTGCCAGCTCACTCCGCGGTGACGGGGAGACCCAGTACTTC. Translation gives CASSLRGDGETQYF.

This clone came up a few times. The chain employs TRBV29-1 and TRBJ1-5; TRBD1 might be the D (6 bases). V dropped 2 bases and J dropped 6 bases, with 11 bases sitting between them. Germline assignment: CDR1 SQVTM and CDR2 ANQGSEA. The CDR3 is 13 residues long. CDR3 residues: CSVEMGRGQPQHF. The CDR3 DNA reads TGCAGCGTTGAAATGGGCAGGGGTCAGCCCCAGCATTTT.

This clone was detected many times. The chain is built from TRBV9 and TRBJ1-1; 7 positions agree with TRBD1. The V and J ends lost 4 bases and 1 base, in that order; junction bases with no gene match: 4. The CDR3 is 14 amino acids. Looked up from germline, CDR1 is SGDLS and CDR2 is YYNGEE. Written as DNA, the CDR3 is TGTGCCAGCAGCACCCGACAGGGGAACACTGAAGCTTTCTTT. It is translated as CASSTRQGNTEAFF.

This chain joins TRBV6-5 and TRBJ1-2; D gene unclear. V dropped 6 bases and J dropped 4 bases, with 9 bases sitting between them. Germline values: CDR1 MNHEY, CDR2 SVGAGI. The CDR3 totals 12 residues. The CDR3 sequence is CASSPSGYGYTF. The CDR3 nucleotides read TGTGCCAGCAGCCCCTCCGGCTATGGCTACACCTTC.

The V and J genes are TRBV9 and TRBJ1-4; D is ambiguous. The CDR3 has 12 amino acids. V gave up 9 bases and J gave up 4 bases, with 10 bases separating them. In germline, CDR1 is SGDLS, CDR2 YYNGEE. The CDR3 reads CATTRYNEKLFF. CDR3 DNA: TGTGCCACTACCAGGTATAATGAAAAACTGTTTTTT.

V is TRBV11-2 and J is TRBJ2-2; 8 bases line up with TRBD1. The CDR3 is 16 amino acids. Unmatched junction bases numbered 5, after V lost 3 bases and J lost 2 bases. Germline V gene data show CDR1 as SGHAT and CDR2 as FQNNGV. Here the CDR3 reads CASSFGGQGNTGELFF. The CDR3 nucleotides are TGTGCCAGCAGCTTTGGAGGACAGGGCAACACCGGGGAGCTGTTTTTT.

This chain connects TRBV19 to TRBJ1-5, with TRBD1 identical over 8 bases. This CDR3 contains 15 residues. Germline V lookup: CDR1 LNHDA, CDR2 SQIVND (reference sequence). Germline trimming cut 7 bases from V and 3 bases from J; bases unmatched to any gene: 8. The CDR3 loop reads CASTADREINQPQHF. Here the CDR3 DNA reads TGTGCCAGTACCGCGGACAGGGAAATCAATCAGCCCCAGCATTTT.

Only a few counts were recorded for this clone. V gene TRBV19 combines with J gene TRBJ1-2; 9 positions match TRBD1. Trimming took 5 bases from V and 7 from J; bases not matched to a gene: 8. The CDR3 is 14 residues long. In germline, CDR1 is LNHDA, CDR2 SQIVND (reference sequence). CDR3 in amino acids: CASSSQGARSGYTF. The CDR3, as DNA: TGTGCCAGTAGTTCACAGGGGGCTCGGAGTGGCTACACCTTC.

There are a few counts of this clone. The V gene is TRBV7-3, the J gene TRBJ2-7; 10 bases match TRBD2. V gave up 2 bases and J gave up 7 bases; unmatched junction bases: 11. The CDR3 runs 16 residues. Germline V CDR1 and CDR2: SGHTA, FQGTGA. CDR3 region: CASSLGPPSAGGEQYF. The CDR3 DNA reads as TGTGCCAGCAGCTTAGGCCCCCCTTCAGCGGGAGGGGAGCAGTACTTC.

This clone was counted only a few times. This sequence joins TRBV27 and TRBJ1-1; D is undetermined. This CDR3 has 15 residues. Between the trimmed V and J ends, which lost 6 bases and 4 bases, there was a span of 18 bases. Germline V gene data show CDR1 as MNHEY and CDR2 as SMNVEV (reference sequence). The CDR3 region is CASSHRVPEGTEAFF. The CDR3 DNA sequence: TGTGCCAGCAGCCACCGGGTCCCCGAGGGCACTGAAGCTTTCTTT.

In this sample, this clone turned up a few times. The chain employs TRBV19 and TRBJ2-5; TRBD1 is a possible D gene (6 bases). V was cut by 5 bases and J by 5 bases, with 15 bases left in between. Germline CDR1 LNHDA, CDR2 SQIVND (reference sequence). This CDR3 has 14 amino acids. CDR3 nucleotide sequence: TGTGCCAGTAGTTACCCAGGGGTTTGGGAGACCCAGTACTTC. It encodes CASSYPGVWETQYF. Combining the CDR3 with reference TRBV19 and TRBJ2-5 gives the whole variable domain DGGITQSPKYLFRKEGQNVTLSCEQNLNHDAMYWYRQDPGQGLRLIYYSQIVNDFQKGDIAEGYSVSREKKESFPLTVTSAQKNPTAFYLCASSYPGVWETQYFGPGTRLLVL.

The genes are TRBV18 and TRBJ2-7, with TRBD1 matching over 7 bases. Germline CDR1 is KGHSH and CDR2 is LQKENI. With 2 bases clipped from V and 3 bases from J, the junction kept 4 bases outside the gene matches. The CDR3 covers 14 residues. The CDR3 loop is CASSPTGAGYEQYF. For the CDR3, the DNA is TGTGCCAGCTCACCAACAGGGGCGGGCTACGAGCAGTACTTC. Complete variable domain (other parts from reference TRBV18 and TRBJ2-7): NAGVMQNPRHLVRRRGQEARLRCSPMKGHSHVYWYRQLPEEGLKFMVYLQKENIIDESGMPKERFSAEFPKEGPSILRIQQVVRGDSAAYFCASSPTGAGYEQYFGPGTRLTVT.